This T cell receptor (beta chain) is from a study of T cell repertoires in cytomegalovirus infection. General study findings and limits: Carriage of CMV together with the relevant HLA was identifiable through cumulative public TCR beta family frequency. The ex vivo response was dominated by HLA-C-restricted CMV-specific TCR beta clonotypes.

TCRdb reanalysed the reads using MiXCR and keeps one entry per CDR3 protein. Of some 480,000 distinct CDR3 sequences listed, 30% to 40% were seen once; the top ten hold 17%. V lost 2 bases and J 5 bases, leaving 9 bases between the germline ends. The germline CDR1 and CDR2 sequences are SGHTA and FQGTGA. The CDR3 totals 13 residues. This clonotype was observed a handful of times. What it binds is not known. The sequencing here drew on cultured PBMCs, taken from culture after CMV antigen stimulation. The TCR was taken from a human donor in good health (CMV status not recorded). Some clones in this sample may be carry-over from other donors' samples. V is TRBV7-3 and J is TRBJ2-5, with D possibly called TRBD1 or TRBD2 (5 bases each). CDR3 residues: CASSLFWGETQYF. In DNA, the CDR3 is TGTGCCAGCAGCTTATTCTGGGGGGAGACCCAGTACTTC.